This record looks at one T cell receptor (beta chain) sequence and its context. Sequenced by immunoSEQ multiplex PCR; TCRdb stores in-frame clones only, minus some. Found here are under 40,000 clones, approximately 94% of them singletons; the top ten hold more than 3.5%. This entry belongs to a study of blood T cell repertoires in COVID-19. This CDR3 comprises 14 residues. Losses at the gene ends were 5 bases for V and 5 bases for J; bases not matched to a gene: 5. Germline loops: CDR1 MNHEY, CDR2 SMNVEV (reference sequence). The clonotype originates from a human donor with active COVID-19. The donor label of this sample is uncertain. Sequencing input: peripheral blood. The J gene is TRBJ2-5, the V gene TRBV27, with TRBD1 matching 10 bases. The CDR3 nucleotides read TGTGCCAGCAGTAAGACAGGGGGCCCGGAGACCCAGTACTTC. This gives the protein CASSKTGGPETQYF.